The 6 T cell receptor beta chains given below trace back to one sample, sequenced in a study of T cell changes during pregnancy in multiple sclerosis. Sequencing was performed with immunoSEQ multiplex PCR; in TCRdb, only in-frame clones are kept and a portion is missing. The table lists about 73,000 clones, roughly 90% of them singletons. The sequences come from peripheral blood, collected after pregnancy. These receptors were obtained from a female donor in good health, enrolled as a control in a pregnancy study.

This chain uses TRBV6-5 with TRBJ2-2; 7 nucleotides align to TRBD2. V dropped 4 bases and J dropped 5; count of bases not matched to a gene: 7. CDR3 length equals 15 residues. Germline CDR1 reads MNHEY; CDR2 reads SVGAGI. CDR3: CASSSKGRGTGELFF. The CDR3 DNA follows: TGTGCCAGCAGTTCAAAAGGGAGGGGTACCGGGGAGCTGTTTTTT.

The gene calls are TRBV5-1 and TRBJ2-7, with 8 bases matching TRBD2. The CDR3 is made up of 15 amino acids. V trimming: 4 bases; J trimming: 4 bases; junction bases outside the gene matches: 10. CDR1 is SGHRS and CDR2 is YFSETQ in the germline V gene. The CDR3 bases are TGCGCCAGCAGCCCGGAGGGCGGGAGGTTGTACGAGCAGTACTTC. Translating it yields CASSPEGGRLYEQYF.

This rearrangement joins TRBV7-2 to TRBJ1-4, with TRBD1 matching over 8 bases. This CDR3 region has 17 residues. The germline V gene has CDR1 SGHTA and CDR2 FQGNSA. The V segment lost 7 bases and the J segment 0 bases; nucleotides outside the gene matches: 10. The DNA of the CDR3 is TGTGCCAGCACCTATCGGACAGGGTTCTCAACTAATGAAAAACTGTTTTTT. Amino acid sequence: CASTYRTGFSTNEKLFF.

The chain is built from TRBV25-1 and TRBJ1-5; no reliable D call. This CDR3 is built from 13 residues. From germline, CDR1 is MGHDK and CDR2 SYGVNS. The germline V and J ends were trimmed by 3 bases and 9 bases, with 12 bases remaining between them. CDR3 in DNA: TGTGCCAGCAGTGATAACACCGCAGGGCCCCAGCATTTT. Translated: CASSDNTAGPQHF.

This chain connects TRBV5-6 to TRBJ2-2; 12 bases are a match to TRBD2. The germline gives CDR1 SGHDT, CDR2 YYEEEE. The V and J ends lost 4 bases and 2 bases, in that order; junction bases with no gene match: 3. The CDR3 is 16 amino acids. Written as DNA, the CDR3 is TGTGCCAGCAGCCCCGGACTAGCGGGAAACACCGGGGAGCTGTTTTTT. Its translation is CASSPGLAGNTGELFF.

CDR3 sequence (DNA): TGCGCCAGCAGCCAACTAGCGGGAATCATTAATGAGCAGTTCTTC. It yields the protein CASSQLAGIINEQFF. The genes are TRBV4-1 and TRBJ2-1; 9 positions agree with TRBD2. In germline, CDR1 is MGHRA, CDR2 YSYEKL. Germline trimming cut 2 bases from V and 7 bases from J; bases unmatched to any gene: 6. The CDR3 spans 15 residues.